This TCR beta chain originates from a study of T cell changes during pregnancy in multiple sclerosis. Germline V CDR1 and CDR2: LNHDA, SQIVND (reference sequence). V was pared by 2 bases and J by 3 bases, with 4 bases of the junction left unmatched. The CDR3 runs to 15 residues. Libraries were prepared by immunoSEQ multiplex PCR; TCRdb keeps only in-frame clonotypes and omits some of them. The sample carries about 84,000 clones, approximately 94% recorded once. The specimen was peripheral blood, collected in the third trimester of pregnancy. The sequence derives from a female donor with multiple sclerosis, enrolled in a pregnancy study. The chain combines TRBV19 with TRBJ1-5; 7 bases map to TRBD1. The chain's CDR3 is CASSIWTGNNQPQHF. As DNA, the CDR3 is TGTGCCAGTAGTATATGGACAGGCAACAATCAGCCCCAGCATTTT.